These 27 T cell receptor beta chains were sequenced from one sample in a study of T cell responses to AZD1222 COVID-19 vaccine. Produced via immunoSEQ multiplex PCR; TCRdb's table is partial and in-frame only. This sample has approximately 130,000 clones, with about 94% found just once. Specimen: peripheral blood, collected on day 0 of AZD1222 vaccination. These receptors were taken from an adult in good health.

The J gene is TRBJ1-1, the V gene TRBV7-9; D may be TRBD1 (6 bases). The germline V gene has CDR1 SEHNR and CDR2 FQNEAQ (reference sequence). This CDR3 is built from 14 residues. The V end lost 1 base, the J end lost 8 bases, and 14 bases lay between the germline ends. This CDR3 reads CASSLVYRALEAFF. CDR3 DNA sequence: TGTGCCAGCAGCTTAGTTTACAGGGCTCTCGAAGCTTTCTTT.

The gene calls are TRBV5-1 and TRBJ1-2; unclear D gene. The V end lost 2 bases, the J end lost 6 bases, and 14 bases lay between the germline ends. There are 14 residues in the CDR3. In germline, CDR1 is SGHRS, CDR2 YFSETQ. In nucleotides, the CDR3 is TGCGCCAGCAGCTTTTCCCAGGCGGGCCATGGCTACACCTTC. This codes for CASSFSQAGHGYTF.

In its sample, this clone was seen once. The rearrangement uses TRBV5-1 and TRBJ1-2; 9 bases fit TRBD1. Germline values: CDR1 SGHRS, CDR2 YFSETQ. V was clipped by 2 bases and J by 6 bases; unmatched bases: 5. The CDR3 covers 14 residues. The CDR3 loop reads CASSFGDRVDGYTF. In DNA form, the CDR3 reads TGCGCCAGCAGCTTCGGGGACAGGGTAGATGGCTACACCTTC.

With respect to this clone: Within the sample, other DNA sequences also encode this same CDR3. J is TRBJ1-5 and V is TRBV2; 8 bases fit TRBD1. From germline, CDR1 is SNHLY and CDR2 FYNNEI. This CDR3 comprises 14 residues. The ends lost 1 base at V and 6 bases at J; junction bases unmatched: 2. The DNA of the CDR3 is TGTGCCAGCAGTGAAGGCCAGGGGGCTCAGCCCCAGCATTTT. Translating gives CASSEGQGAQPQHF.

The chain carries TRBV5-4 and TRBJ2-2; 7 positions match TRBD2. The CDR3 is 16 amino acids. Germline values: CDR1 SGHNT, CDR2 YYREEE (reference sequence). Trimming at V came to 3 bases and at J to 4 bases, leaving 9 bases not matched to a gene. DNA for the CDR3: TGTGCCAGCAGCTCGGTGGGGAGGGGACCCACCGGGGAGCTGTTTTTT. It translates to CASSSVGRGPTGELFF. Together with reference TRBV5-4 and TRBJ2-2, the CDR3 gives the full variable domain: ETGVTQSPTHLIKTRGQQVTLRCSSQSGHNTVSWYQQALGQGPQFIFQYYREEENGRGNFPPRFSGLQFPNYSSELNVNALELDDSALYLCASSSVGRGPTGELFFGEGSRLTVL.

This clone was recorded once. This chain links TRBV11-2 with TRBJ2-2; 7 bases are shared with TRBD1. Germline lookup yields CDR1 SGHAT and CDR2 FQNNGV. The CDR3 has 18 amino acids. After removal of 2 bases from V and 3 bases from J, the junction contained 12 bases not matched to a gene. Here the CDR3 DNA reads TGTGCCAGCAGCTTATCACCCAACAGGGGCCGGGACACCGGGGAGCTGTTTTTT. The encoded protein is CASSLSPNRGRDTGELFF.

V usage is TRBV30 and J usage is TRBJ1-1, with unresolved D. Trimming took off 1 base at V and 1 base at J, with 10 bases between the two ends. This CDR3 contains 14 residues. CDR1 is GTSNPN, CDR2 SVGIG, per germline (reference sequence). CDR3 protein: CAWSDGSGNTEAFF. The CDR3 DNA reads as TGTGCCTGGAGTGACGGCTCAGGGAACACTGAAGCTTTCTTT.

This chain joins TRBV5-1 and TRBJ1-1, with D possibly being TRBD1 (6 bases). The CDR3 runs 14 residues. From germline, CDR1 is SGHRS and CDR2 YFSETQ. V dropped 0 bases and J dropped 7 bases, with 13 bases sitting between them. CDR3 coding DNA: TGCGCCAGCAGCTTGGTCTCGGGGGCTGGTGAAGCTTTCTTT. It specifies CASSLVSGAGEAFF.

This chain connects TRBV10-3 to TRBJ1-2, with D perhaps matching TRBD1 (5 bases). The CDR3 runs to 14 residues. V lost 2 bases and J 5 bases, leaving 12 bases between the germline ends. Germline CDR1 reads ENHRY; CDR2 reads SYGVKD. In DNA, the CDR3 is TGTGCCATCAGTGAGCTGGGCAGGGAGTATGGCTACACCTTC. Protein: CAISELGREYGYTF.

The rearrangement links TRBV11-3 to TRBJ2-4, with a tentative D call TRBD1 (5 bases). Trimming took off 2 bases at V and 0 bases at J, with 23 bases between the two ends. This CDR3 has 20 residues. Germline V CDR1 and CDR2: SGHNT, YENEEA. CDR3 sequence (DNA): TGTGCCAGCAGCTTAAAAACCCCCCAAGACAGTACCCTAGCCAAAAACATTCAGTACTTC. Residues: CASSLKTPQDSTLAKNIQYF.

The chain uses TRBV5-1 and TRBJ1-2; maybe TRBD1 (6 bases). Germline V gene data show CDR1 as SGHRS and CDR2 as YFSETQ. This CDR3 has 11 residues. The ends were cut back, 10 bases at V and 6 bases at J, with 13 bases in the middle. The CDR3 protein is CASTQGNGYTF. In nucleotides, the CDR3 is TGCGCCTCGACCCAGGGGAATGGCTACACCTTC.

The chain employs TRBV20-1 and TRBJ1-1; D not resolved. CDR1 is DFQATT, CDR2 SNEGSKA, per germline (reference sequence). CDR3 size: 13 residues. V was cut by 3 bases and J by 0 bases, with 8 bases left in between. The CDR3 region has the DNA TGCAGTGCTAGTACCGATATGAACACTGAAGCTTTCTTT. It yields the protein CSASTDMNTEAFF.

The CDR3 sequence: CSASVRGVSNQPQHF. Written as DNA, the CDR3 is TGCAGTGCTAGTGTCAGGGGGGTGAGCAATCAGCCCCAGCATTTT. The V gene is TRBV20-1, the J gene TRBJ1-5; 7 bases are a match to TRBD1. J was trimmed by 1 base and V by 3 bases; bases with no gene match: 6. CDR1 is DFQATT and CDR2 is SNEGSKA in the germline V gene (reference sequence). The CDR3 covers 15 residues.

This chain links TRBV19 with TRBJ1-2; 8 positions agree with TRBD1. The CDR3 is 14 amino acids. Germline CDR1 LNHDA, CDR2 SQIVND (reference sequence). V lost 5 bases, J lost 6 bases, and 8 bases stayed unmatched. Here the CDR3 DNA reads TGTGCCAGTAGTCCCTCCGGACAGGGCGATGGCTACACCTTC. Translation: CASSPSGQGDGYTF. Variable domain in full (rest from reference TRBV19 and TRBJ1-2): DGGITQSPKYLFRKEGQNVTLSCEQNLNHDAMYWYRQDPGQGLRLIYYSQIVNDFQKGDIAEGYSVSREKKESFPLTVTSAQKNPTAFYLCASSPSGQGDGYTFGSGTRLTVV.

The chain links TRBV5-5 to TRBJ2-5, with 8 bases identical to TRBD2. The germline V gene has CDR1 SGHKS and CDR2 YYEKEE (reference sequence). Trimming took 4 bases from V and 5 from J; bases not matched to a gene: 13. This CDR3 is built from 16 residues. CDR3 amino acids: CASSLGLVGPLETQYF. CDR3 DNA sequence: TGTGCCAGCAGCCTGGGACTAGTGGGGCCACTCGAGACCCAGTACTTC.

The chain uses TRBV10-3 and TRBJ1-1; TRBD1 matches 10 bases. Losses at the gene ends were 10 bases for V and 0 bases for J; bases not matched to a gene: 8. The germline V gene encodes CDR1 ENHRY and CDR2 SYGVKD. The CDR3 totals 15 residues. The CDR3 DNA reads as TGTGCCAGCTCCGGGACAGGGGACATGAACACTGAAGCTTTCTTT. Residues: CASSGTGDMNTEAFF.

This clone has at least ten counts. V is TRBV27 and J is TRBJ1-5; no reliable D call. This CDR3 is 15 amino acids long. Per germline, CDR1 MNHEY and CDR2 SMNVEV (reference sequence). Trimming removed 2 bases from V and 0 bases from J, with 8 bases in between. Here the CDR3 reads CASSLTPYSNQPQHF. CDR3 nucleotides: TGTGCCAGCAGTTTAACCCCATATAGCAATCAGCCCCAGCATTTT.

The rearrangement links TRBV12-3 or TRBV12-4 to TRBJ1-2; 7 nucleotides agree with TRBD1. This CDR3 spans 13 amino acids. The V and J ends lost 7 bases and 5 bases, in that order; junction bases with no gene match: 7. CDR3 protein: CASTRDSTYGYTF. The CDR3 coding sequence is TGTGCCAGCACCCGGGACAGTACTTATGGCTACACCTTC.

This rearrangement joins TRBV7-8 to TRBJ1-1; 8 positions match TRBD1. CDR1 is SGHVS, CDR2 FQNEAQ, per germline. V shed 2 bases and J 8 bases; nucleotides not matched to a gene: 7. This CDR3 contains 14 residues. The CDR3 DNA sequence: TGTGCCAGCAGCTTATGGGGGGACAGGAAAGAAGCTTTCTTT. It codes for CASSLWGDRKEAFF.

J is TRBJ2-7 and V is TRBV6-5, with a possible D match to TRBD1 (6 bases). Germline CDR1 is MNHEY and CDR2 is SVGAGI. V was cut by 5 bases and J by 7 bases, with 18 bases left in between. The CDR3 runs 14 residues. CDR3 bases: TGTGCCAGCAGTAAACAGGGATGGGTGGAAGAGCAGTACTTC. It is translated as CASSKQGWVEEQYF.

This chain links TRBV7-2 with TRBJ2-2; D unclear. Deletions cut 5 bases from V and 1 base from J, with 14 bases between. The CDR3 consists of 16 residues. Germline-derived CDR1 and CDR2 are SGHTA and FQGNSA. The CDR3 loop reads CASSGRLLMNTGELFF. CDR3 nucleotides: TGTGCCAGCAGCGGAAGGTTACTTATGAACACCGGGGAGCTGTTTTTT. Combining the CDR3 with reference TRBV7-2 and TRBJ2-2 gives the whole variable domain GAGVSQSPSNKVTEKGKDVELRCDPISGHTALYWYRQSLGQGLEFLIYFQGNSAPDKSGLPSDRFSAERTGGSVSTLTIQRTQQEDSAVYLCASSGRLLMNTGELFFGEGSRLTVL.

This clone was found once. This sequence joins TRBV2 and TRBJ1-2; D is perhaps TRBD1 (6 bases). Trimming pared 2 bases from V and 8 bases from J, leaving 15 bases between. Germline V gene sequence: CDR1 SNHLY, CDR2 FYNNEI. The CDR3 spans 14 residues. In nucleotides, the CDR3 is TGTGCCAGCAGTGAACTGGTGGCAGGGGTGGGCTACACCTTC. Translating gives CASSELVAGVGYTF.

CDR3 sequence (DNA): TGTGCTACGAACAGGCGGGACCCTGGCGACAATGAGCAGTTCTTC. Translation: CATNRRDPGDNEQFF. The genes are TRBV19 and TRBJ2-1; tentatively, D is TRBD2 (6 bases). This CDR3 spans 15 amino acids. Germline V CDR1 and CDR2: LNHDA, SQIVND (reference sequence).

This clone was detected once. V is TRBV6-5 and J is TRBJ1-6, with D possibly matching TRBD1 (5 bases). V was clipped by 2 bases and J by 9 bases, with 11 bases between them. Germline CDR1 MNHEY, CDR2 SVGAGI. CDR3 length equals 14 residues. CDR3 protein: CASSYGTVPSPLHF. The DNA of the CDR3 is TGTGCCAGCAGTTACGGGACGGTCCCTTCACCCCTCCACTTT.

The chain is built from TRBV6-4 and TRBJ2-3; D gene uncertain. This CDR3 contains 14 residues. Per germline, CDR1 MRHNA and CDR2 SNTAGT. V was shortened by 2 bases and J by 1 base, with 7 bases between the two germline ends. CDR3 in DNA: TGTGCCAGCAGTGACGGATCCCGCACAGATACGCAGTATTTT. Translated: CASSDGSRTDTQYF.

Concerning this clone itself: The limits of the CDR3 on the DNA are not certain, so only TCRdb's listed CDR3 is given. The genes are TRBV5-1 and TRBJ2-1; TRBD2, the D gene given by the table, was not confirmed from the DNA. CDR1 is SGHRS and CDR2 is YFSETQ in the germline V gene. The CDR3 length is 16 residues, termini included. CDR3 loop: CASSWASGTSGGLGFF.

The CDR3 protein is CASSLASGAVNTGELFF. CDR3 DNA sequence: TGTGCCAGCAGTTTAGCTAGCGGGGCCGTTAACACCGGGGAGCTGTTTTTT. The chain carries TRBV27 and TRBJ2-2; 9 nucleotides match TRBD2. The CDR3 runs 17 residues. Germline V gene lookup returns CDR1 MNHEY and CDR2 SMNVEV (reference sequence). J lost 2 bases, V lost 2 bases, and 6 bases had no gene match.